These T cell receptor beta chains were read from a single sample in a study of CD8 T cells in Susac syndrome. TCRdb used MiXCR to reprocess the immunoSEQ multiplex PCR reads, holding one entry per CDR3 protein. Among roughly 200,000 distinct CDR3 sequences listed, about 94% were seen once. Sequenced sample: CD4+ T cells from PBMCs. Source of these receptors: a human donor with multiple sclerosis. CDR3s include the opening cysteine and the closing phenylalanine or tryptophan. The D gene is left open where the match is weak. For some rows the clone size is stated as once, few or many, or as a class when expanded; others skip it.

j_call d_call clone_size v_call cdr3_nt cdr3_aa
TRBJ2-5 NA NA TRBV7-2 TGTGCCAGCACCACACAGGGAGGGCAAGAGACCCAGTACTTC CASTTQGGQETQYF
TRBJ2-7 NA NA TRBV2 TGTGCCAGCAGTGAAGCGCTTCGGCCTCTCGAGCAGTACTTC CASSEALRPLEQYF
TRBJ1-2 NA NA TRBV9 TGTGCCAGCAGCGTAGGGGCCGGGAACAACGGCTATGGCTACACCTTC CASSVGAGNNGYGYTF
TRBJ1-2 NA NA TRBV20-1 TGCAGTGCTCCCGGGGGGTTAAGCGGGGACTATGGCTACACCTTC CSAPGGLSGDYGYTF
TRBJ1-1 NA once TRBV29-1 TGCAGCGTTGAATTATGGGGGAGGGTCACTGAAGCTTTCTTT CSVELWGRVTEAFF
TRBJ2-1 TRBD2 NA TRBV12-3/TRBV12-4 TGTGCCAGCAGTGGCAGGACTAGCGGGGACCGCAATGAGCAGTTCTTC CASSGRTSGDRNEQFF
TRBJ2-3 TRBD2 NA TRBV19 TGTGCCAGTAGTATAGGGGGGGGACTCAGCACAGATACGCAGTATTTT CASSIGGGLSTDTQYF
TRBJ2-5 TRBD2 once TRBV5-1 TGCGCCAGCGGGAGGGAGGGAGAGACCCAGTACTTC CASGREGETQYF
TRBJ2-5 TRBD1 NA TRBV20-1 TGCAGTGCTACCTCGGGACAGGTCCAAGAGACCCAGTACTTC CSATSGQVQETQYF
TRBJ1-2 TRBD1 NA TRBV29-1 TGCAGCGTTGTGCAGAGGACAGGGGGGGGATCTGGCTACACCTTC CSVVQRTGGGSGYTF
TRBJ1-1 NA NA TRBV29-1 TGCAGCGTTGAAAGCCGACGACAGCCGAACACTGAAGCTTTCTTT CSVESRRQPNTEAFF
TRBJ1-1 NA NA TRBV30 TGTGCCTGGAGTGTTGGAGTGGCTGAAGCTTTCTTT CAWSVGVAEAFF
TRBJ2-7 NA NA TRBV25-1 TGTGCCAGCAGCGAAGGGGGTCGGCAGTACTTC CASSEGGRQYF
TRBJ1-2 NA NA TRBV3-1 TGTGCCAGCAGCCAAGTCCTTCAGGCGACAAATGGCTACACCTTC CASSQVLQATNGYTF
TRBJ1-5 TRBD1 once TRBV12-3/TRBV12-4 TGTGCCAGCAGCGACCGGGACAGGGGCAATCAGCCCCAGCATTTT CASSDRDRGNQPQHF
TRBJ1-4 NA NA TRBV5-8 TGTGCCAGCAGTCCATGGCCAGAAGGACTGTTTTTT CASSPWPEGLFF
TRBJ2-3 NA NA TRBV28 TGTGCCAGCAGAGAGGGGGGGGTGGCAGATACGCAGTATTTT CASREGGVADTQYF
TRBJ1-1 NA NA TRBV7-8 TGTGCCAGCAGGCCAAGGTGGGGGGTCGACACTGAAGCTTTCTTT CASRPRWGVDTEAFF
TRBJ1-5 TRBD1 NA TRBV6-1 TGTGCCAGCTCGGGACAGGGCTATAGCAATCAGCCCCAGCATTTT CASSGQGYSNQPQHF
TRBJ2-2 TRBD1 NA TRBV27 TGTGCCAGCAGAAAATCCGGGACAGGGGGCATCGGGGAGCTGTTTTTT CASRKSGTGGIGELFF
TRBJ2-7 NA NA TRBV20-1 TGCAGTGCTAGAGACTATAAGAGGAGCGCATCCTACGAGCAGTACTTC CSARDYKRSASYEQYF
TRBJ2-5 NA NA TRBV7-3 TGTGCCAGCAGCTTAAGGCCGGGAGAGACCCAGTACTTC CASSLRPGETQYF
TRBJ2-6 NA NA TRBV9 TGTGCCAGCAGCCCCTCAGATGGGGGTGGCCGAGGGGCTGGGGCCAACGTCCTGACTTTC CASSPSDGGGRGAGANVLTF
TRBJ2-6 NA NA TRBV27 TGTGCCAGTCAAGGCTGGGGCGCTGCTGGGGCCAACGTCCTGACTTTC CASQGWGAAGANVLTF
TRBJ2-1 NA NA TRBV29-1 TGCAGCGGAGACCACCGCTCCAATGAGCAGTTCTTC CSGDHRSNEQFF
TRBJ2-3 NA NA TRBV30 TGTGCCTGGAGTGTACTAGGGGGAAATACGCAGTATTTT CAWSVLGGNTQYF
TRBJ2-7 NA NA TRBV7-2 TGTGCCAGCAGCTTAGAACGGGACTACGAGCAGTACTTC CASSLERDYEQYF
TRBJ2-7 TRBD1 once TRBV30 TGTGCCTGGGGACAGGGTGTTTCCTACGAGCAGTACTTC CAWGQGVSYEQYF
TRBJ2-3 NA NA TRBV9 TGTGCCAGCAGCTCCGGTTTTAGCGGACCTAGCACAGATACGCAGTATTTT CASSSGFSGPSTDTQYF
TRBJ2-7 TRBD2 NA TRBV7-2 TGTGCCAGCAGCTTCTCCTTTAGCGGGGGGCTCTACGAGCAGTACTTC CASSFSFSGGLYEQYF
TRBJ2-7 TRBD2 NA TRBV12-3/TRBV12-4 TGTGCCAGCAGTTTCATAGCGGGGGGACACGAGCAGTACTTC CASSFIAGGHEQYF
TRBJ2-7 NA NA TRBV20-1 TGCAGTGCTACCCTACAGGGCTACGAGCAGTACTTC CSATLQGYEQYF